These 21 T cell receptor beta chains share one sample of origin, sequenced in a study of OX40 agonist ivuxolimab in advanced cancers. The method was immunoSEQ multiplex PCR; TCRdb's version includes in-frame clones alone and lacks a portion of them. The sample holds tens of thousands of clones; roughly nine tenths are singletons and the top ten take approximately 0.67%. Sequenced here: CD4+ or CD8+ T cells sorted from blood, sampled in a trial of the OX40 agonist ivuxolimab. The receptors were sampled from an adult with an advanced solid tumor such as melanoma, head and neck, liver or kidney cancer.

The genes are TRBV5-1 and TRBJ1-3, with D hard to call. V was trimmed by 6 bases and J by 0 bases, leaving 19 bases between them. Germline loops: CDR1 SGHRS, CDR2 YFSETQ. The CDR3 runs 17 residues. This CDR3 is CASNPGDGVISGNTIYF. Here the CDR3 DNA reads TGCGCCAGCAACCCTGGTGACGGAGTTATCTCTGGAAACACCATATATTTT.

The rearrangement links TRBV9 to TRBJ1-1; TRBD1 agrees at 7 bases. J gave up 4 bases and V 3 bases, and 9 bases lay outside the gene matches. The CDR3 is 15 amino acids. Germline CDR1 SGDLS, CDR2 YYNGEE. CDR3 DNA: TGTGCCAGCAGCGCGACAGGGATAGAGGGCACTGAAGCTTTCTTT. Amino acid sequence: CASSATGIEGTEAFF.

The chain has TRBV5-5 and TRBJ1-2; 9 bases are a match to TRBD1. CDR3 length: 15 amino acids. V lost 0 bases to trimming and J lost 2 bases; unmatched junction nucleotides: 2. The germline V gene has CDR1 SGHKS and CDR2 YYEKEE (reference sequence). The CDR3 sequence: CASSLGTGANYGYTF. In nucleotides, the CDR3 is TGTGCCAGCAGCTTGGGGACAGGGGCAAACTATGGCTACACCTTC.

The rearrangement links TRBV19 to TRBJ1-2; perhaps TRBD1 as D (6 bases). The length of the CDR3 is 14 residues. Germline CDR1 LNHDA, CDR2 SQIVND (reference sequence). Deletions cut 4 bases from V and 0 bases from J, with 9 bases between. CDR3 sequence: CASSNRASNYGYTF. In DNA form, the CDR3 reads TGTGCCAGTAGTAACAGGGCTTCTAACTATGGCTACACCTTC.

This clone came up once. CDR3 sequence: CASRPGVGGYEQYF. CDR3 DNA sequence: TGTGCCAGTAGGCCGGGAGTAGGAGGGTACGAGCAGTACTTC. J is TRBJ2-7 and V is TRBV19, with D perhaps TRBD2 (6 bases). Germline CDR1 reads LNHDA; CDR2 reads SQIVND (reference sequence). Trimming took 6 bases from V and 4 from J, leaving 16 bases between them. The CDR3 sequence is 14 residues long. Supplemented by reference TRBV19 and TRBJ2-7, the full variable domain reads DGGITQSPKYLFRKEGQNVTLSCEQNLNHDAMYWYRQDPGQGLRLIYYSQIVNDFQKGDIAEGYSVSREKKESFPLTVTSAQKNPTAFYLCASRPGVGGYEQYFGPGTRLTVT.

The gene calls are TRBV18 and TRBJ1-4; a weak D match, TRBD1 (6 bases). Trimming took off 3 bases at V and 8 bases at J, with 13 bases between the two ends. CDR1 and CDR2 (germline): KGHSH, LQKENI. The CDR3 runs to 14 residues. The CDR3 loop reads CASSPAGVGEKLFF. CDR3 DNA sequence: TGTGCCAGCTCACCCGCAGGGGTTGGAGAAAAACTGTTTTTT.

The chain employs TRBV5-1 and TRBJ2-2; 8 bases fit TRBD1. V dropped 4 bases and J dropped 0; count of bases not matched to a gene: 2. This CDR3 comprises 15 residues. CDR1 and CDR2 from the germline V gene are SGHRS and YFSETQ. For the CDR3, the DNA is TGCGCCAGCAGCGTGGGACAGGCGAACACCGGGGAGCTGTTTTTT. It encodes CASSVGQANTGELFF.

The chain links TRBV29-1 to TRBJ1-3; D perhaps matches TRBD1 (6 bases). The germline gives CDR1 SQVTM, CDR2 ANQGSEA. Between the trimmed V and J ends, which lost 6 bases and 0 bases, there was a span of 12 bases. CDR3 length: 14 residues. The DNA of the CDR3 is TGCAGCGTAACCCCACAGGGCTCTGGAAACACCATATATTTT. It codes for CSVTPQGSGNTIYF.

The chain's CDR3 is CASVRRTSGRAETQYF. The CDR3 nucleotides are TGTGCCAGCGTCAGGCGGACTAGCGGGAGGGCAGAGACCCAGTACTTC. J is TRBJ2-5 and V is TRBV2; 15 nucleotides line up with TRBD2. Germline loops: CDR1 SNHLY, CDR2 FYNNEI. The ends lost 8 bases at V and 4 bases at J; junction bases unmatched: 8. This CDR3 comprises 16 residues.

This chain links TRBV7-2 with TRBJ2-5, with a tentative D call TRBD1 (5 bases). Germline values: CDR1 SGHTA, CDR2 FQGNSA. The CDR3 contains 15 residues. V lost 1 base to trimming and J lost 5 bases, with 14 bases between them. DNA of the CDR3: TGTGCCAGCAGCTTAGTAAGGGGTATGGCCGAGACCCAGTACTTC. It is translated as CASSLVRGMAETQYF.

This clone has just one count. The sample holds other DNA sequences that translate to the same CDR3. The chain is built from TRBV28 and TRBJ2-5; unclear D gene. Germline V gene sequence: CDR1 MDHEN, CDR2 SYDVKM. The CDR3 is made up of 14 amino acids. V was cut by 1 base and J by 4 bases, with 10 bases left in between. CDR3 loop: CASSLSLSGETQYF. DNA of the CDR3: TGTGCCAGCAGTTTATCGCTTTCGGGAGAGACCCAGTACTTC.

The chain has TRBV5-1 and TRBJ2-3, with unresolved D. This CDR3 comprises 11 residues. With 1 base removed from V and 6 bases from J, the gap between germline ends came to 3 bases. Germline CDR1 is SGHRS and CDR2 is YFSETQ. CDR3 bases: TGCGCCAGCAGCTTGTCGGATACGCAGTATTTT. Translation: CASSLSDTQYF. The variable domain in full, with the rest retrieved from reference TRBV5-1 and TRBJ2-3, is KAGVTQTPRYLIKTRGQQVTLSCSPISGHRSVSWYQQTPGQGLQFLFEYFSETQRNKGNFPGRFSGRQFSNSRSEMNVSTLELGDSALYLCASSLSDTQYFGPGTRLTVL.

The DNA of the CDR3 is TGTGCCAGCAGCGTTAGCGGGTTTACCTACGAGCAGTACTTC. This encodes CASSVSGFTYEQYF. V and J are TRBV9 and TRBJ2-7, with 7 bases aligning to TRBD2. The CDR3 totals 14 residues. V shed 2 bases and J 2 bases; nucleotides not matched to a gene: 4. In germline, CDR1 is SGDLS, CDR2 YYNGEE.

The genes are TRBV28 and TRBJ2-1; D is ambiguous. V was pared by 1 base and J by 6 bases, with 13 bases between. This CDR3 has 15 amino acids. Germline loops: CDR1 MDHEN, CDR2 SYDVKM. CDR3 DNA: TGTGCCAGCAGTTTATCCGCGGCCGGCCGCAATGAGCAGTTCTTC. Its protein is CASSLSAAGRNEQFF.

In this sample, this clone turned up a few times. V is TRBV6-1 and J is TRBJ1-6; D gene uncertain. Germline CDR1 MNHNS, CDR2 SASEGT. Deletions cut 7 bases from V and 2 bases from J, with 9 bases between. The CDR3 totals 14 residues. The CDR3 DNA reads as TGTGCCAGCACCTTGGGCACCTATAATTCACCCCTCCACTTT. Residues: CASTLGTYNSPLHF.

The gene calls are TRBV6-5 and TRBJ2-1; 11 bases align to TRBD2. Germline V CDR1 and CDR2: MNHEY, SVGAGI. Trimming took 5 bases from V and 13 from J; bases not matched to a gene: 7. CDR3 length equals 13 residues. CDR3 DNA sequence: TGTGCCAGCAGTGACGCCGGGACTAGCGGCCAGTTCTTC. Translated: CASSDAGTSGQFF.

The CDR3 here is CASSIEAGGYNEQFF. CDR3 coding DNA: TGTGCCAGTAGTATAGAAGCGGGAGGCTACAATGAGCAGTTCTTC. The genes are TRBV19 and TRBJ2-1; 9 positions agree with TRBD2. J lost 3 bases, V lost 0 bases, and 0 bases had no gene match. The CDR3 runs 15 residues. The germline V gene has CDR1 LNHDA and CDR2 SQIVND (reference sequence).

The CDR3 reads CASSIGGGADTEAFF. CDR3 bases: TGCGCCAGCAGCATTGGGGGGGGCGCGGACACTGAAGCTTTCTTT. The chain joins TRBV5-1 to TRBJ1-1; the D gene is possibly TRBD1 (6 bases). This CDR3 contains 15 residues. V was trimmed by 4 bases and J by 3 bases, leaving 16 bases between them. Germline V gene sequence: CDR1 SGHRS, CDR2 YFSETQ.

The genes are TRBV5-1 and TRBJ1-5; 8 bases match TRBD1. This CDR3 has 17 amino acids. Germline loops: CDR1 SGHRS, CDR2 YFSETQ. V lost 4 bases to trimming and J lost 2 bases; unmatched junction nucleotides: 11. The CDR3 spells CASSPRPQGAGNQPQHF. CDR3 bases: TGCGCCAGCAGCCCCCGACCGCAGGGGGCAGGCAATCAGCCCCAGCATTTT.

V usage is TRBV19 and J usage is TRBJ2-3; no reliable D call. The germline CDR1 and CDR2 sequences are LNHDA and SQIVND (reference sequence). Trimming shortened V by 4 bases and J by 4 bases, and 15 bases separated the two germline ends. The CDR3 totals 15 residues. As DNA, the CDR3 is TGTGCCAGTAGTAACGGCGCAAGATCTGCAGATACGCAGTATTTT. Its translation is CASSNGARSADTQYF.

The chain is built from TRBV7-9 and TRBJ2-3, with D possibly being TRBD1 or TRBD2 (6 bases each). The germline CDR1 and CDR2 sequences are SEHNR and FQNEAQ (reference sequence). The CDR3 contains 16 residues. V was clipped by 3 bases and J by 2 bases, with 15 bases between them. In DNA, the CDR3 is TGTGCCAGCAGCTTTTCGGCCACGGGGGCCACAGATACGCAGTATTTT. Translation gives CASSFSATGATDTQYF.